This T cell receptor beta chain was found in a study of circulating and synovial CD4+ cells in juvenile arthritis. Findings and caveats of the study: Bulk blood CD4 repertoires were more diverse than these. CPL versus bulk CD4 samples: T cell genome counts differed by at least an order of magnitude.

Method: immunoSEQ multiplex PCR; TCRdb's copy keeps in-frame clones and lacks some. The data show fewer than 40,000 clones, around 95% seen once. This CDR3 contains 16 residues. V was shortened by 4 bases and J by 2 bases, with 20 bases between the two germline ends. CDR1 and CDR2 (germline): SQVTM, ANQGSEA. Turning to this clone: Its antigen is not known.

Sequenced samples came from active juvenile idiopathic arthritis patients. V usage is TRBV29-1 and J usage is TRBJ1-2; D possibly corresponds to TRBD1 (6 bases). This clonotype was obtained from a human donor with juvenile idiopathic arthritis. The sequencing input was CD4+ T cells from blood. The CDR3 DNA reads TGCAGCGTTGGGGGAGGGACACCGACCGCAAACTATGGCTACACCTTC. Its protein product is CSVGGGTPTANYGYTF. Full variable domain (missing parts from reference TRBV29-1 and TRBJ1-2): SAVISQKPSRDICQRGTSLTIQCQVDSQVTMMFWYRQQPGQSLTLIATANQGSEATYESGFVIDKFPISRPNLTFSTLTVSNMSPEDSSIYLCSVGGGTPTANYGYTFGSGTRLTVV.